This T cell receptor (beta chain) emerged from a study of T-cell memory formation after mild COVID-19. Study outcomes and limitations: Cross-reactive memory apparently joined, as some responding clones appeared in pre-infection memory.

Amplification by 5'RACE using constant-segment primers produced TCR alpha and TCR beta cDNA libraries that carried sample barcodes and UMIs. TCRdb re-called the 5' RACE reads through MiXCR, storing one row per CDR3 protein. Of about 430,000 distinct CDR3 sequences in the sample, roughly 26% were seen once. This clonotype was observed a handful of times. No antigen is known for it. V lost 4 bases and J lost 2, with 13 bases in between. CDR3 length: 14 residues. The germline V gene has CDR1 SGHRS and CDR2 YFSETQ. This sequence originates from an adult woman who had mild COVID-19 (a few samples of this study predate the infection). Cell type and time point are not known. The gene calls are TRBV5-1 and TRBJ2-7; D tentatively fits TRBD1 or TRBD2 (5 bases each). Sequences were obtained from PBMCs or a T cell subset sorted from them (not recorded which). CDR3 sequence reads: CASSTRDGPYEQYF. The DNA of the CDR3 is TGCGCCAGCAGCACCCGGGACGGCCCCTACGAGCAGTACTTC.